This TCR beta chain was identified in a study of blood T cell repertoires in COVID-19. This CDR3 region has 15 residues. Per the germline V gene, CDR1 is LNHNV and CDR2 is YYDKDF (reference sequence). V was shortened by 2 bases and J by 4 bases, with 15 bases between the two germline ends. Sequenced by immunoSEQ multiplex PCR; TCRdb stores in-frame clones only, minus some. The sample lists approximately 110,000 clones; roughly 80% were seen once. The clonotype was recovered from a woman aged 40 to 49 with acute or convalescent COVID-19. The chain links TRBV15 to TRBJ2-7, with D perhaps TRBD2 (6 bases). The sequencing sample was made of peripheral blood. CDR3 sequence: CATSRRGIAGYEQYF. Written as DNA, the CDR3 is TGTGCCACCAGCAGACGCGGGATAGCTGGGTACGAGCAGTACTTC. Variable domain in full (rest from reference TRBV15 and TRBJ2-7): DAMVIQNPRYQVTQFGKPVTLSCSQTLNHNVMYWYQQKSSQAPKLLFHYYDKDFNNEADTPDNFQSRRPNTSFCFLDIRSPGLGDTAMYLCATSRRGIAGYEQYFGPGTRLTVT.